The sample holds a few counts of the clone carrying this T cell receptor beta chain. CDR1 KGHSH and CDR2 LQKENI come from the germline V gene. Germline trimming cut 2 bases from V and 2 bases from J; bases unmatched to any gene: 4. The CDR3 covers 15 residues. These data belong to a study of blood T cell repertoires in COVID-19. In the authors' workflow: How many nucleated cells were present was estimated from reference gene primer amplification. Produced via immunoSEQ multiplex PCR; TCRdb's table is partial and in-frame only. The DNA gave D and trimming, while V, J and clone size come from that table. Of 250,000 to 350,000 clones detected, 89% appear once; the ten largest clones hold 0.94%.

The sequenced material came from peripheral blood. V is TRBV18 and J is TRBJ2-3; TRBD1 matches at 7 bases. This sequence was found in a woman aged 40 to 55 who had recovered from COVID-19. CDR3 coding DNA: TGTGCCAGCTCACCAAGACAGGGTTCCACAGATACGCAGTATTTT. Protein product: CASSPRQGSTDTQYF.